Listed below are T cell receptor beta chains from one sample, sequenced in a study of cytomegalovirus exposure and HLA in healthy donors. The method was immunoSEQ multiplex PCR; TCRdb's version includes in-frame clones alone and lacks a portion of them. This table has 150,000 to 200,000 clones, around 80% appearing once. Sequencing was performed on PBMCs. All receptors derive from a woman in her forties in good health and CMV-seropositive. Each CDR3 is given with its conserved first and last residue. The D gene is left open where the match is weak. Clone size is not always given. Where it is, it says once, few, many or a class for expanded clones.

D gene	V gene	clone size	J gene	CDR3 protein	CDR3 DNA
TRBD1	TRBV7-2	once	TRBJ2-7	CASSIQGAVTREQYF	TGTGCCAGCAGCATACAGGGGGCAGTGACAAGGGAGCAGTACTTC
-	TRBV30	-	TRBJ2-7	CARSSGFDEQYF	TGTGCCCGTTCATCAGGGTTCGACGAGCAGTACTTC
-	TRBV4-1	once	TRBJ2-2	CASSQGSGLNTGELFF	TGCGCCAGCAGCCAAGGGAGCGGACTCAACACCGGGGAGCTGTTTTTT
-	TRBV6-1	-	TRBJ2-3	CASSVDFTPPGTDTQYF	TGTGCCAGCAGTGTTGACTTCACCCCTCCGGGCACAGATACGCAGTATTTT
TRBD1	TRBV6-7	-	TRBJ1-2	CASSRTGNGYTF	TGTGCCAGCAGTCGGACAGGGAATGGCTACACCTTC
-	TRBV5-5	-	TRBJ1-2	CASSLDPGYYGYTF	TGTGCCAGCAGCTTGGACCCAGGGTACTATGGCTACACCTTC
-	TRBV12-5	-	TRBJ2-1	CASGSSRGNLNEQFF	TGTGCTAGTGGTTCTTCTAGGGGTAATTTAAATGAGCAGTTCTTC
-	TRBV2	-	TRBJ2-3	CASSSQRSDTQYF	TGTGCCAGCAGTTCTCAGCGATCAGATACGCAGTATTTT
TRBD1	TRBV7-9	-	TRBJ2-7	CASSNTGGVSYEQYF	TGTGCCAGCAGCAACACAGGGGGCGTAAGCTACGAGCAGTACTTC
-	TRBV6-6	-	TRBJ2-2	CASSDSLGELFF	TGTGCCAGCAGCGACTCCCTCGGGGAGCTGTTTTTT